These 4 T cell receptor beta chains share one sample of origin, sequenced in a study of T-cell memory formation after mild COVID-19. One entry per CDR3 protein, called by TCRdb with MiXCR from the 5' RACE reads. Of approximately 500,000 distinct CDR3 sequences in the sample, around a quarter were seen once. The source material was PBMCs or a T cell subset sorted from them (not recorded which). The source is an adult woman who had mild COVID-19 (a few samples of this study predate the infection). Cell type and time point are not known.

The chain combines TRBV4-3 with TRBJ1-3; no clear D gene. The CDR3 contains 15 residues. V was pared by 0 bases and J by 0 bases, with 6 bases between. The germline V gene has CDR1 LGHNA and CDR2 YSLEER. In nucleotides, the CDR3 is TGCGCCAGCAGCCAAGATAAGAGCTCTGGAAACACCATATATTTT. It translates to CASSQDKSSGNTIYF.

Only a few counts were recorded for this clonotype. The chain carries TRBV7-9 and TRBJ2-1; the match to TRBD1 covers 8 bases. Germline assignment: CDR1 SEHNR and CDR2 FQNEAQ (reference sequence). V gave up 4 bases and J gave up 2 bases; unmatched junction bases: 1. CDR3 length: 14 residues. CDR3 nucleotide sequence: TGTGCCAGCAGCTCGGACAGGGCCTACAATGAGCAGTTCTTC. It is translated as CASSSDRAYNEQFF.

The chain is built from TRBV23-1 and TRBJ2-7; D unclear. TRBV23-1 belongs to the ORF category, with a function that is uncertain. V shed 2 bases and J shed 7 bases, with 12 bases lying between them. The CDR3 has 13 residues. CDR3 sequence (DNA): TGCGCCAGCAGTCAAGTCGGTGCCACAGAGCAGTACTTC. It is translated as CASSQVGATEQYF.

The chain links TRBV6-5 to TRBJ2-3; TRBD2 agrees at 13 bases. This CDR3 comprises 16 residues. V dropped 5 bases and J dropped 3; count of bases not matched to a gene: 5. Germline CDR1 MNHEY, CDR2 SVGAGI. The CDR3 here is CASSAPGLAGTDTQYF. DNA of the CDR3: TGTGCCAGCAGTGCACCGGGACTAGCGGGAACAGATACGCAGTATTTT.